Shown below are 23 T cell receptor beta chains from a single sample sequenced in a study of identical twins. A single record per CDR3 protein comes from TCRdb applying MiXCR to the 5' RACE reads. The sample consists of some 500,000 distinct CDR3 sequences, 13% to 15% of them appearing once. These same data were also listed under a study on yellow fever vaccine responses in identical twins.

The sequencing input was CD4+ T cells sorted from blood. Receptor source: a woman under 30 in good health.

CDR3 loop: CASKATYTDTQYF. The CDR3 DNA reads TGTGCCAGCAAGGCCACCTACACAGATACGCAGTATTTT. This chain joins TRBV2 and TRBJ2-3; D not resolved. Germline lookup yields CDR1 SNHLY and CDR2 FYNNEI. V was cut by 7 bases and J by 2 bases, with 10 bases left in between. The CDR3 has 13 residues.

The genes are TRBV7-2 and TRBJ2-2; tentative D call: TRBD2 (5 bases). V was cut by 6 bases and J by 5 bases, with 13 bases left in between. CDR3 length: 14 residues. CDR1 and CDR2 (germline): SGHTA, FQGNSA. The chain's CDR3 is CASRDFSVTGELFF. The CDR3 region has the DNA TGTGCCAGCAGGGACTTCTCGGTGACCGGGGAGCTGTTTTTT.

The chain couples TRBV2 to TRBJ2-1, with 9 bases lining up with TRBD1. V was pared by 7 bases and J by 2 bases, with 3 bases of the junction left unmatched. CDR1 is SNHLY, CDR2 FYNNEI, per germline. The CDR3 totals 14 residues. The CDR3 DNA reads as TGTGCCAGCAAGGACAGGGGCCCCTACAATGAGCAGTTCTTC. Translation: CASKDRGPYNEQFF.

This clonotype was seen a handful of times. The gene calls are TRBV28 and TRBJ2-7; 8 bases are a match to TRBD2. The CDR3 has 15 amino acids. After removal of 8 bases from V and 3 bases from J, the junction contained 12 bases not matched to a gene. Germline V CDR1 and CDR2: MDHEN, SYDVKM. CDR3 coding DNA: TGTGCCAGCGACAAACGGGGGGGGCCGAACTACGAGCAGTACTTC. Protein: CASDKRGGPNYEQYF.

The chain recombines TRBV28 with TRBJ1-2; D is uncertain. Germline lookup yields CDR1 MDHEN and CDR2 SYDVKM. Trimming removed 5 bases from V and 7 bases from J, with 8 bases in between. The CDR3 sequence is 11 residues long. The CDR3 bases are TGTGCCAGCAGTGGGTTAACTGGCTACACCTTC. Encoded protein: CASSGLTGYTF.

A few counts support this clonotype. This chain connects TRBV7-2 to TRBJ2-7; D call uncertain. V was cut by 1 base and J by 2 bases, with 9 bases left in between. Germline V lookup: CDR1 SGHTA, CDR2 FQGNSA. This CDR3 is built from 14 residues. For the CDR3, the DNA is TGTGCCAGCAGCTTAGGGGTGGTAACCTACGAGCAGTACTTC. Translated, it gives CASSLGVVTYEQYF.

This clonotype came up a few times. The rearrangement uses TRBV19 and TRBJ2-7; 8 positions agree with TRBD2. Germline values: CDR1 LNHDA, CDR2 SQIVND (reference sequence). This CDR3 comprises 15 residues. V shed 6 bases, J shed 2 bases, and the junction held 9 bases outside the gene matches. The CDR3 reads CASRASSGATYEQYF. The CDR3 DNA is TGTGCCAGTAGAGCAAGTAGCGGGGCAACCTACGAGCAGTACTTC.

Worth noting for this clonotype: Mismatch with germline at one junction end may stem from a read error. The gene calls are TRBV10-3 and TRBJ2-7; D call uncertain. Germline V gives CDR1 ENHRY, CDR2 SYGVKD. The CDR3 extends over 12 amino acids. The CDR3 coding sequence is TGTGCCATCAGTGAGGCAGGTTACGAGCACTACTTC. Encoded protein: CAISEAGYEHYF.

This clonotype was counted only a few times. It may be a read error: a sequence one base away is much more abundant. The chain carries TRBV7-9 and TRBJ2-7; TRBD1 matches 7 bases. V lost 5 bases and J lost 3; bases outside the gene matches: 4. Germline V gene lookup returns CDR1 SEHNR and CDR2 FQNEAQ (reference sequence). The CDR3 spans 13 residues. CDR3: CASSRGQFYEQYF. CDR3 bases: TGTGCCAGCAGCCGGGGACAGTTCTACGAGCAGTACTTC.

This clonotype was seen a few times. V is TRBV10-3 and J is TRBJ2-7, with 9 bases aligning to TRBD2. The CDR3 extends over 14 amino acids. Germline V gives CDR1 ENHRY, CDR2 SYGVKD. V was clipped by 5 bases and J by 5 bases; unmatched bases: 7. The CDR3 sequence is CAISLGLAADEQYF. The CDR3 DNA reads as TGTGCCATCAGTTTGGGACTAGCAGCGGACGAGCAGTACTTC.

This clonotype turned up a few times. The chain links TRBV12-3 or TRBV12-4 to TRBJ1-2; TRBD1 matches at 10 bases. This CDR3 contains 14 residues. V lost 6 bases to trimming and J lost 3 bases; unmatched junction nucleotides: 4. CDR3 DNA: TGTGCCAGCAGCCGGGACAGGGGCGACTATGGCTACACCTTC. It specifies CASSRDRGDYGYTF.

Remarks on this clonotype: Since a much larger clone is just one base distant, this may be a read error. This chain connects TRBV12-3 or TRBV12-4 to TRBJ2-2, with TRBD2 matching over 11 bases. With 8 bases clipped from V and 3 bases from J, the junction kept 8 bases outside the gene matches. The CDR3 runs to 16 residues. The CDR3 region has the DNA TGTGCCAGCGGCAGGGGACTAGCGGACTACACCGGGGAGCTGTTTTTT. Translating gives CASGRGLADYTGELFF.

The gene calls are TRBV12-3 or TRBV12-4 and TRBJ1-2; D is unclear. This CDR3 region has 16 residues. V was clipped by 1 base and J by 0 bases, with 12 bases between them. The CDR3: CASSLVGRLTNYGYTF. CDR3 DNA: TGTGCCAGCAGTTTAGTCGGGAGGCTGACTAACTATGGCTACACCTTC.

V usage is TRBV28 and J usage is TRBJ2-1, with D possibly matching TRBD2 (6 bases). Germline-derived CDR1 and CDR2 are MDHEN and SYDVKM. Trimming took 6 bases from V and 5 from J, leaving 14 bases between them. CDR3 size: 14 residues. The CDR3 coding sequence is TGTGCCAGCAGCGCCGGGAGAACAGACAATGAGCAGTTCTTC. Its translation: CASSAGRTDNEQFF.

The rearrangement uses TRBV7-9 and TRBJ2-4; TRBD1 agrees at 10 bases. The germline gives CDR1 SEHNR, CDR2 FQNEAQ (reference sequence). With V trimmed by 5 bases and J by 9 bases, 16 bases remained unmatched. The CDR3 loop spans 17 amino acids. CDR3 loop: CASSQDTGGQGSGIQYF. The CDR3 DNA sequence: TGTGCCAGCAGCCAAGACACTGGGGGACAGGGGAGTGGCATTCAGTACTTC.

The rearrangement uses TRBV11-2 and TRBJ2-3; 8 nucleotides line up with TRBD2. With V trimmed by 10 bases and J by 1 base, 4 bases remained unmatched. CDR3 length: 13 amino acids. Germline values: CDR1 SGHAT, CDR2 FQNNGV. The DNA of the CDR3 is TGTGCCACCCATAGCGGGGGCACAGATACGCAGTATTTT. Amino acids: CATHSGGTDTQYF.

This clonotype turned up a few times. This chain links TRBV5-6 with TRBJ2-1; D might be TRBD1 (6 bases). The CDR3 is 13 amino acids. Looked up from germline, CDR1 is SGHDT and CDR2 is YYEEEE. V gave up 0 bases and J gave up 10 bases, with 11 bases separating them. The CDR3 here is CASSLVGTREQFF. The CDR3 region has the DNA TGTGCCAGCAGCTTGGTGGGGACAAGAGAGCAGTTCTTC.

The chain joins TRBV11-2 to TRBJ2-3, with D possibly being TRBD2 (6 bases). This CDR3 has 14 residues. Germline loops: CDR1 SGHAT, CDR2 FQNNGV. V lost 5 bases and J 3 bases, leaving 12 bases between the germline ends. CDR3 DNA sequence: TGTGCCAGCAGCCTCGGGAGCTATACAGATACGCAGTATTTT. It codes for CASSLGSYTDTQYF.

This chain links TRBV30 with TRBJ2-3; 14 nucleotides agree with TRBD2. The CDR3 totals 14 residues. Looked up from germline, CDR1 is GTSNPN and CDR2 is SVGIG (reference sequence). V was pared by 5 bases and J by 4 bases, with 2 bases of the junction left unmatched. The CDR3 loop reads CAWGLAGGSDTQYF. As DNA, the CDR3 is TGTGCCTGGGGACTAGCGGGGGGCTCAGATACGCAGTATTTT.

The chain has TRBV11-2 and TRBJ2-7; 11 bases line up with TRBD2. The CDR3 sequence is 18 residues long. The V and J ends lost 5 bases and 2 bases, in that order; junction bases with no gene match: 14. Germline V lookup: CDR1 SGHAT, CDR2 FQNNGV. CDR3 DNA: TGTGCCAGCAGCCCTGATGGACTAGCGGGCTTGTTGACCTACGAGCAGTACTTC. Its translation is CASSPDGLAGLLTYEQYF. The variable domain in full, completed from reference TRBV11-2 and TRBJ2-7, reads EAGVAQSPRYKIIEKRQSVAFWCNPISGHATLYWYQQILGQGPKLLIQFQNNGVVDDSQLPKDRFSAERLKGVDSTLKIQPAKLEDSAVYLCASSPDGLAGLLTYEQYFGPGTRLTVT.

The rearrangement uses TRBV24-1 and TRBJ2-1, with a tentative D call TRBD2 (6 bases). Between the trimmed V and J ends, which lost 1 base and 3 bases, there was a span of 12 bases. The CDR3 is 16 amino acids. Germline CDR1 is KGHDR and CDR2 is SFDVKD. The CDR3 DNA is TGTGCCACCAGTGATTTTAAGCGCGGGAACTACAATGAGCAGTTCTTC. It translates to CATSDFKRGNYNEQFF.

This clonotype appeared a few times. The rearrangement links TRBV6-1 to TRBJ2-7; D could derive from TRBD1 or TRBD2 (6 bases each). The V gene lost 6 bases and the J gene lost 7 bases, with 19 bases spanning the gap. Per germline, CDR1 MNHNS and CDR2 SASEGT. The CDR3 spans 14 residues. The DNA of the CDR3 is TGTGCCAGCAGCCCGGAGGGGGGTCGGTGGGAGCAGTACTTC. Its protein product is CASSPEGGRWEQYF.

This clonotype has more than one count but fewer than ten. The chain is built from TRBV19 and TRBJ2-5; D possibly corresponds to TRBD2 (6 bases). Trimming stripped 11 bases from V and 2 bases from J, with 15 bases between. From germline, CDR1 is LNHDA and CDR2 SQIVND (reference sequence). This CDR3 comprises 13 residues. The CDR3 region has the DNA TGTGCCTCTGGCGGAGGGCCGCAAGAGACCCAGTACTTC. Translating it yields CASGGGPQETQYF.